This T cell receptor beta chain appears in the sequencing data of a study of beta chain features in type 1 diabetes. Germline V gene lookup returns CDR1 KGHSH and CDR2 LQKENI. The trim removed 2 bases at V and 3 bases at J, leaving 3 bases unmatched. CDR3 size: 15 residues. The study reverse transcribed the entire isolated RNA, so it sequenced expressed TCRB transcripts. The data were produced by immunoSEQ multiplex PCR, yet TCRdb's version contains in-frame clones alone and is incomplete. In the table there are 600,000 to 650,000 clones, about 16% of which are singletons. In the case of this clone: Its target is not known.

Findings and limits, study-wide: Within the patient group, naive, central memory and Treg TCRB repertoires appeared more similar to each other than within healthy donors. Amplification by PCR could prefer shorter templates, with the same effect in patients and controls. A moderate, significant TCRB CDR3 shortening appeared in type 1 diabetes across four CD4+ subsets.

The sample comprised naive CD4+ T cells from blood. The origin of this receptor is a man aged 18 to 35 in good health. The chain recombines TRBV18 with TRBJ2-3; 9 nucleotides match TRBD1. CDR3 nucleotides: TGTGCCAGCTCACCAAGGACAGGGGCGACAGATACGCAGTATTTT. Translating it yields CASSPRTGATDTQYF. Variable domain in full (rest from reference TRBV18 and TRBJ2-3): NAGVMQNPRHLVRRRGQEARLRCSPMKGHSHVYWYRQLPEEGLKFMVYLQKENIIDESGMPKERFSAEFPKEGPSILRIQQVVRGDSAAYFCASSPRTGATDTQYFGPGTRLTVL.